This TCR beta chain was documented in a study of post-analysis software for immune sequencing data. This clonotype was found many times. Antigen specificity is unknown. Study results and caveats: Controls showed significantly higher normalized Chao1 diversity than did multiple sclerosis patients.

Unique molecular identifiers were carried by the TCR beta cDNA libraries. Input amounts of 1 to 10 million T cells were used. These gave roughly 0.5 million cDNA molecules, so each molecule approximated one T cell. TCRdb reanalysed the PCR reads using MiXCR and keeps one entry per CDR3 protein. The table lists about 540,000 distinct CDR3 sequences, 30% to 40% of them singletons, with approximately 6% in the top ten. The sample consisted of blood. The TCR sequence derives from a girl aged 2-17 years with multiple sclerosis.

The CDR3 sequence is CASSPRDYEQYF. The CDR3 region has the DNA TGTGCCAGCAGCCCCAGGGACTACGAGCAGTACTTC. The chain is built from TRBV5-5 and TRBJ2-7, with D perhaps TRBD1 (5 bases). V was trimmed by 4 bases and J by 3 bases, leaving 8 bases between them. This CDR3 spans 12 amino acids. Germline assignment: CDR1 SGHKS and CDR2 YYEKEE (reference sequence).